This is a list of T cell receptor beta chains from one sample in a study of T cell repertoires and HLA-DP antigens. Using immunoSEQ multiplex PCR, the repertoire was profiled, and TCRdb retains in-frame clones only, with some absent. The data contain 55,000 to 80,000 clones, around three quarters of them singletons. For these receptors, no antigen is known. The sequenced sample consisted of CD4+ T cells from PBMCs. These receptors were taken from a man in his sixties in good health and CMV-seronegative. The CDR3 runs from the conserved cysteine through the conserved F or W. The order of the fields is J gene, V gene, D gene, clone size, CDR3 DNA, CDR3 protein. A D gene is named only where the DNA matches it firmly. Clone size appears in some rows only: once, few, many, or a class for an expanded clone.

TRBJ2-1,TRBV7-9,TRBD2,.,TGTGCCAGCAGCTTCGGGGGAGCGGGGGAGCAGTTCTTC,CASSFGGAGEQFF
TRBJ2-1,TRBV4-3,.,.,TGCGCCAGCAGCCAGAGCAGGGGCAATGAGCAGTTCTTC,CASSQSRGNEQFF
TRBJ2-1,TRBV20-1,.,.,TGCAGTGCTAGACCGGCCAATGAGCAGTTCTTC,CSARPANEQFF
TRBJ2-3,TRBV15,TRBD2,.,TGTGCCACCAGCAGAGCCCGGCTAGCGGGGGCCACAGATACGCAGTATTTT,CATSRARLAGATDTQYF
TRBJ1-4,TRBV7-2,.,once,TGTGCCAGCAGCTTAGATCGTGAAAAACTGTTTTTT,CASSLDREKLFF
TRBJ2-3,TRBV7-2,.,.,TGTGCCAGCAGCTTAGGTGGCGGGATGGGCACAGATACGCAGTATTTT,CASSLGGGMGTDTQYF
TRBJ2-7,TRBV6-5,.,.,TGTGCCAGCAGTCCGGGTCACAGCTCCTACGAGCAGTACTTC,CASSPGHSSYEQYF
TRBJ2-3,TRBV11-2,.,few,TGTGCCAGCAGCTCGCAGGGTGGGAGCACAGATACGCAGTATTTT,CASSSQGGSTDTQYF
TRBJ1-2,TRBV4-3,.,.,TGCGCCAGCAGCCAAGATCTTTCACAGCGTGGCTACACCTTC,CASSQDLSQRGYTF
TRBJ2-3,TRBV6-5,TRBD2,.,TGTGCCAGCAGGTCACTAGCGGGGAACACAGATACGCAGTATTTT,CASRSLAGNTDTQYF
TRBJ2-2,TRBV5-6,.,.,TGTGCCAGCAGCTTGGGGGGCGCGAGGAACACCGGGGAGCTGTTTTTT,CASSLGGARNTGELFF
TRBJ1-3,TRBV5-1,TRBD1,.,TGCGCCAGCAGCCGAAGACAGGGGGCGGACACCATATATTTT,CASSRRQGADTIYF
TRBJ2-7,TRBV14,TRBD2,.,TGTGCCAGCAGCCAAGATGCGCTAGCGGCGACCTACGAGCAGTACTTC,CASSQDALAATYEQYF
TRBJ2-1,TRBV18,TRBD2,.,TGTGCCAGCTCACCACAGAAAGCGGGAGCATCCTACAATGAGCAGTTCTTC,CASSPQKAGASYNEQFF
TRBJ2-1,TRBV14,.,.,TGTGCCAGCAGCCTTCGGGTAGACTCAAAAGGAACCAATGAGCAGTTCTTC,CASSLRVDSKGTNEQFF
TRBJ2-3,TRBV11-2,.,.,TGTGCCAGCAGCTTAGTACGGCGGGGGCTAGCAAGTAGAGATACGCAGTATTTT,CASSLVRRGLASRDTQYF